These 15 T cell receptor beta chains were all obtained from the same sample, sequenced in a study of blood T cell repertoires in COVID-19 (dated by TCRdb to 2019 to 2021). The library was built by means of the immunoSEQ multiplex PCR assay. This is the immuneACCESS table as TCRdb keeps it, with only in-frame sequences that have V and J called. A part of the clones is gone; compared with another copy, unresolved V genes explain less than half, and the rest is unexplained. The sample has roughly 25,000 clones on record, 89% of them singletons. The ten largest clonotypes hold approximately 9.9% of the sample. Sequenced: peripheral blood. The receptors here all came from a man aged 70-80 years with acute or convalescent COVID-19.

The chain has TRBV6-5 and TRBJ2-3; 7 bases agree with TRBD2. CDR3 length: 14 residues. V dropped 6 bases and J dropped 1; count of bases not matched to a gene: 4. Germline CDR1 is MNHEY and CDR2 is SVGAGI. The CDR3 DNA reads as TGTGCCAGCAGGACTAGCCTCCGCACAGATACGCAGTATTTT. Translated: CASRTSLRTDTQYF.

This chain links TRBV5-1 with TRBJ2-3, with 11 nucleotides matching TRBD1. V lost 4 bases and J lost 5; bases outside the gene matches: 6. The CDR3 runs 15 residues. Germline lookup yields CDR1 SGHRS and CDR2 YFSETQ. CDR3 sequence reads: CASSGGQGAVDTQYF. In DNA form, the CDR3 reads TGCGCCAGCAGCGGAGGACAGGGGGCGGTAGATACGCAGTATTTT.

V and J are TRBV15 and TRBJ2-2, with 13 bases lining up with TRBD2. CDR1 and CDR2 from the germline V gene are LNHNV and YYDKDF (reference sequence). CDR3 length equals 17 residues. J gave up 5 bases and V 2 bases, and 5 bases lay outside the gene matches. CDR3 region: CATSRPSGLAGTGELFF. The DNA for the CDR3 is TGTGCCACCAGCAGACCTTCGGGACTAGCGGGGACCGGGGAGCTGTTTTTT.

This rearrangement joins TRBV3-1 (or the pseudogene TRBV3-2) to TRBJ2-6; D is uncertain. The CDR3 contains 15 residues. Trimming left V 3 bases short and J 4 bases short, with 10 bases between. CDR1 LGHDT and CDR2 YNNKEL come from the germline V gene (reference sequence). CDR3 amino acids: CASSHPISGANVLTF. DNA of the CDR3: TGTGCCAGCAGCCACCCTATATCCGGGGCCAACGTCCTGACTTTC.

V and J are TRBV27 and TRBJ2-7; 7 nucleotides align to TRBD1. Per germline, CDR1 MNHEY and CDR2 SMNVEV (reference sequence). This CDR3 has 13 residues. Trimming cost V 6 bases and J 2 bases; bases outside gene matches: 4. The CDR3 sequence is CASSNRGPYEQYF. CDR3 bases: TGTGCCAGCAGCAACAGGGGTCCCTACGAGCAGTACTTC.

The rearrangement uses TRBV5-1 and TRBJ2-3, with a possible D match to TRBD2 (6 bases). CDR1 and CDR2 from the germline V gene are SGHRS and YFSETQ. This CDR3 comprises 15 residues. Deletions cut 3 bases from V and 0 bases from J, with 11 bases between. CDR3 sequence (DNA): TGCGCCAGCAGCTGGGAGGCGGGAAGCACAGATACGCAGTATTTT. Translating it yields CASSWEAGSTDTQYF.

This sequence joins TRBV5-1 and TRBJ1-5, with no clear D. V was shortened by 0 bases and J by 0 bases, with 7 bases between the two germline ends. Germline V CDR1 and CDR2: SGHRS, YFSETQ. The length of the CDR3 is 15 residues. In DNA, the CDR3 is TGCGCCAGCAGCTTGGACAGTTATAGCAATCAGCCCCAGCATTTT. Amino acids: CASSLDSYSNQPQHF. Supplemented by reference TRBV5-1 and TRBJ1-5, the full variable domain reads KAGVTQTPRYLIKTRGQQVTLSCSPISGHRSVSWYQQTPGQGLQFLFEYFSETQRNKGNFPGRFSGRQFSNSRSEMNVSTLELGDSALYLCASSLDSYSNQPQHFGDGTRLSIL.

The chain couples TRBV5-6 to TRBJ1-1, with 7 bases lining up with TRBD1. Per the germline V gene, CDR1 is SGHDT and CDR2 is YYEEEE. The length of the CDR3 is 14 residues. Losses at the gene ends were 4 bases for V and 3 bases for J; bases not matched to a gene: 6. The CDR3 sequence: CASSVQGPHTEAFF. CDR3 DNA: TGTGCCAGCAGCGTACAGGGGCCTCACACTGAAGCTTTCTTT.

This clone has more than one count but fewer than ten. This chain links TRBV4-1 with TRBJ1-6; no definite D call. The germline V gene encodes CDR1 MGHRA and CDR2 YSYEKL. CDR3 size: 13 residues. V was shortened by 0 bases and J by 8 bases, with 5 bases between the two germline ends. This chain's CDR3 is CASSQDRDSPLHF. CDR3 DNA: TGCGCCAGCAGCCAAGATCGGGATTCACCCCTCCACTTT.

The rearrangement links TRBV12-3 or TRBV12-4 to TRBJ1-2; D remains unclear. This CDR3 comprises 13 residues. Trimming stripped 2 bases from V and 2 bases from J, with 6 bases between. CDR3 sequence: CASSLRANYGYTF. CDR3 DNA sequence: TGTGCCAGCAGTTTACGAGCAAACTATGGCTACACCTTC.

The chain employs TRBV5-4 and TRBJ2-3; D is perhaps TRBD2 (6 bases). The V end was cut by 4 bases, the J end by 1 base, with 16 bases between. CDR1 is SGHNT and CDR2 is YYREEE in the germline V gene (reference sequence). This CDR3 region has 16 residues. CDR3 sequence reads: CASSGQRAGGTDTQYF. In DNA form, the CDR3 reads TGTGCCAGCAGCGGTCAGCGGGCGGGCGGCACAGATACGCAGTATTTT.

CDR3 sequence reads: CASSLDMNTEAFF. As DNA, the CDR3 is TGCGCCAGCAGCTTGGACATGAACACTGAAGCTTTCTTT. The chain uses TRBV5-1 and TRBJ1-1; no reliable D call. The V end lost 0 bases, the J end lost 0 bases, and 3 bases lay between the germline ends. The CDR3 consists of 13 residues. Germline V gene sequence: CDR1 SGHRS, CDR2 YFSETQ.

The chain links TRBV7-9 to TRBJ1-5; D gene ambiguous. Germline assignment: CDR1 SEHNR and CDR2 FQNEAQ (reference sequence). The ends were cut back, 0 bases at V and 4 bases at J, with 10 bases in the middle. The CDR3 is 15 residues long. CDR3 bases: TGTGCCAGCAGCTTAGCGGGCGGAGGAAATCAGCCCCAGCATTTT. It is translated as CASSLAGGGNQPQHF.

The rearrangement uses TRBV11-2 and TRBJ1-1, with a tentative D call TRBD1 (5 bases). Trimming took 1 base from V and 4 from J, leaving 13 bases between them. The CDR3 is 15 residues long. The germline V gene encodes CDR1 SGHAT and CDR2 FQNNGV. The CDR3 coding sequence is TGTGCCAGCAGCTTAGTAGGGTCAGGGTCCACTGAAGCTTTCTTT. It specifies CASSLVGSGSTEAFF.

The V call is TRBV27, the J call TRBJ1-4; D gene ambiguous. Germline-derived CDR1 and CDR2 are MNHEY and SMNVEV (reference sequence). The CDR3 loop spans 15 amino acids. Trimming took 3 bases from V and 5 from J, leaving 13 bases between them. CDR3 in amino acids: CASSFRGFRNEKLFF. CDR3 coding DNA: TGTGCCAGCAGTTTTCGAGGGTTCAGGAATGAAAAACTGTTTTTT.